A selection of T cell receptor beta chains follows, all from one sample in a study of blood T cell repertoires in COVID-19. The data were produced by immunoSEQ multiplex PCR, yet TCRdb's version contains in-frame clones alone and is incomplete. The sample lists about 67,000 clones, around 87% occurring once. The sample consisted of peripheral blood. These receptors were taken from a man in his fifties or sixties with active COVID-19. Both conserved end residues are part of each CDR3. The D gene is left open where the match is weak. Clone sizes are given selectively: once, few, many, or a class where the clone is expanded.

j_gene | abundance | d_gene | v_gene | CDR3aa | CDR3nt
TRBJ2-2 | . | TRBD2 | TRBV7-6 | CASSFASGTGELFF | TGTGCCAGCAGCTTCGCTAGCGGGACGGGGGAGCTGTTTTTT
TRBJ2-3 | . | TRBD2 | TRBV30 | CAWSAISGVTDTQYF | TGTGCCTGGAGTGCCATTAGCGGGGTTACAGATACGCAGTATTTT
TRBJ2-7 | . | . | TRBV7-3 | CASSPSREVQQYF | TGTGCCAGCAGCCCCTCCCGCGAGGTCCAGCAGTACTTC
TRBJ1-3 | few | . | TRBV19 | CASKWLSGNTIYF | TGTGCCAGTAAATGGCTCTCTGGAAACACCATATATTTT
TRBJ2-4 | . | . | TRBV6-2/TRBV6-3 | CASSEVYRGIQYF | TGTGCCAGCAGCGAGGTTTATCGGGGCATTCAGTACTTC
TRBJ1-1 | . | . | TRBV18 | CATHETQNTEAFF | TGTGCCACCCATGAGACACAGAACACTGAAGCTTTCTTT
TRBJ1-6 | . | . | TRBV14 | CASSQDTILQYSGYSPLHF | TGTGCCAGCAGCCAAGATACCATCTTACAGTATTCCGGTTACTCACCCCTCCACTTT
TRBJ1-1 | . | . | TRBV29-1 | CSVDAMNTEAFF | TGCAGCGTTGACGCGATGAACACTGAAGCTTTCTTT
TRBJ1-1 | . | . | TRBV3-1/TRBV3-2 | CASSPRRGRAEAFF | TGTGCCAGCAGCCCCCGCCGGGGGAGGGCTGAAGCTTTCTTT
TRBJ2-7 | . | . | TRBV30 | CAWSVSIAYEQYF | TGTGCCTGGAGTGTAAGTATAGCCTACGAGCAGTACTTC
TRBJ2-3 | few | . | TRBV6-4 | CASSLQGSPGGTDTQYF | TGTGCCAGCAGTCTACAAGGGTCACCGGGGGGCACAGATACGCAGTATTTT
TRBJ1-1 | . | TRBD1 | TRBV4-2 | CASSSQGAARNTEAFF | TGTGCCAGCAGCTCCCAGGGGGCGGCGCGGAACACTGAAGCTTTCTTT